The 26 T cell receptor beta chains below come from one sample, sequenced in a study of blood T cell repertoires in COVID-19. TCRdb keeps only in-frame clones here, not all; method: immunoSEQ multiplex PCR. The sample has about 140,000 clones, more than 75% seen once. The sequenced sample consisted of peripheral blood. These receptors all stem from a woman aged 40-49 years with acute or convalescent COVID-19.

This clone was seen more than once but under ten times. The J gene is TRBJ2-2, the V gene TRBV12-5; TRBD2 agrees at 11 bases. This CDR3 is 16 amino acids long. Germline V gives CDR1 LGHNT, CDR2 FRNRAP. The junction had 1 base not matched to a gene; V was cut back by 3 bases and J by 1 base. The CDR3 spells CASGFLAGGNTGELFF. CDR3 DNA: TGTGCTAGTGGTTTTCTAGCGGGAGGGAACACCGGGGAGCTGTTTTTT.

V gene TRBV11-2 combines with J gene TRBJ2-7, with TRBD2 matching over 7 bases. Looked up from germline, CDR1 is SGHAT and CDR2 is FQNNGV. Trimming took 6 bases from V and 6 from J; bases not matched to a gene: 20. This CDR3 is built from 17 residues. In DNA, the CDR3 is TGTGCCAGCAGTCTCCTAGGGGAGGGTCGATCTGCGGGCGAGCAGTACTTC. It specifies CASSLLGEGRSAGEQYF.

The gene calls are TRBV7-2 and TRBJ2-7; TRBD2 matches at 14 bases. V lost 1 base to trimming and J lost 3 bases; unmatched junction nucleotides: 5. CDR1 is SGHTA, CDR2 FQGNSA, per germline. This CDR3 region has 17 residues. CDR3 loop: CASSLGPGTSGGYEQYF. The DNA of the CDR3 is TGTGCCAGCAGCTTAGGTCCCGGGACTAGCGGGGGCTACGAGCAGTACTTC.

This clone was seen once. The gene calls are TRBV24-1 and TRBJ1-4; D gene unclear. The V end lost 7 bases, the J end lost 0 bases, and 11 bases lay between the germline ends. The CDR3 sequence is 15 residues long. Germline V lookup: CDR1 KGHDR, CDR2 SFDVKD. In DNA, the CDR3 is TGTGCCACCAGCCGGGATTTCGCAACTAATGAAAAACTGTTTTTT. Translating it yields CATSRDFATNEKLFF.

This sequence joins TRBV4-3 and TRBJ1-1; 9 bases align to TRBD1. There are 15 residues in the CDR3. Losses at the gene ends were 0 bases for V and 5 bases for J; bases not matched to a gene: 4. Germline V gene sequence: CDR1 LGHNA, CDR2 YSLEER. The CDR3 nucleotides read TGCGCCAGCAGCCAAGATGGGACAGGGAGTACTGAAGCTTTCTTT. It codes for CASSQDGTGSTEAFF.

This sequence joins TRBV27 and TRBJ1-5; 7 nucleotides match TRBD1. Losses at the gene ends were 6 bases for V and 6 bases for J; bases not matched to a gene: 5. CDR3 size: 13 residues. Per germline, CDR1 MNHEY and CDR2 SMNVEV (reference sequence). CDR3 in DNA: TGTGCCAGCAGAACAGGGGTGGGTCAGCCCCAGCATTTT. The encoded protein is CASRTGVGQPQHF.

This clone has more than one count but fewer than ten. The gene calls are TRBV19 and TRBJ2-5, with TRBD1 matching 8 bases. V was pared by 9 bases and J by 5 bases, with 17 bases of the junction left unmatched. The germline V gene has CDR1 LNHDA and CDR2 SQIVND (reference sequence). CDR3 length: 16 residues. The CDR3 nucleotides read TGTGCCAGCCGCCCCATGGCAGGGGGCAGGGCGGAGACCCAGTACTTC. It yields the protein CASRPMAGGRAETQYF.

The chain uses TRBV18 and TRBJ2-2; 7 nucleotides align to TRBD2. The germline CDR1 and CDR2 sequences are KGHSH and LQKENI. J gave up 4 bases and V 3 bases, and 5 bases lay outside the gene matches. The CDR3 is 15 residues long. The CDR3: CASSPEASGTGELFF. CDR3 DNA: TGTGCCAGCTCACCCGAGGCTAGCGGCACCGGGGAGCTGTTTTTT.

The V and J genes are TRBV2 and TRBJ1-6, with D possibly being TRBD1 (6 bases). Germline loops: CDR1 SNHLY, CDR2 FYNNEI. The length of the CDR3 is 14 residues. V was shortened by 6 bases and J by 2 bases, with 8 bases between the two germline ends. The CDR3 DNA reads TGTGCCAGCAGAGACAGGACCTATAATTCACCCCTCCACTTT. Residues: CASRDRTYNSPLHF.

The CDR3 is CALKGQLNTEAFF. CDR3 nucleotide sequence: TGTGCCCTTAAAGGACAATTGAACACTGAAGCTTTCTTT. This chain connects TRBV6-5 to TRBJ1-1; a weak D match, TRBD1 (5 bases). Germline V gene lookup returns CDR1 MNHEY and CDR2 SVGAGI. The CDR3 loop spans 13 amino acids. Between the trimmed V and J ends, which lost 11 bases and 0 bases, there was a span of 13 bases.

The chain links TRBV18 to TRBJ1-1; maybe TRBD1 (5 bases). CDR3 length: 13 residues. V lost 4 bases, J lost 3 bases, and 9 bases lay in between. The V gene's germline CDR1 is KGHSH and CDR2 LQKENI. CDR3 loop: CASSRTFDTEAFF. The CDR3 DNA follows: TGTGCCAGCTCACGGACATTTGACACTGAAGCTTTCTTT.

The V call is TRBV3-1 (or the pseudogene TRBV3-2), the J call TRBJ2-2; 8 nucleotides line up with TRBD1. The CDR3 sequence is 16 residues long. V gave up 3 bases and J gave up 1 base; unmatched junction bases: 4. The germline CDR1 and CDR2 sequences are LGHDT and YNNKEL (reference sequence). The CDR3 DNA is TGTGCCAGCAGCCACCCCGGGACAGGGAACACCGGGGAGCTGTTTTTT. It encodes CASSHPGTGNTGELFF.

CDR3 coding DNA: TGTGCCAGCAGTTTTGGGCAGACTAACTATGGCTACACCTTC. Its translation is CASSFGQTNYGYTF. The chain has TRBV27 and TRBJ1-2, with D unresolved. The CDR3 spans 14 residues. The V gene's germline CDR1 is MNHEY and CDR2 SMNVEV (reference sequence). V gave up 3 bases and J gave up 0 bases, with 8 bases separating them.

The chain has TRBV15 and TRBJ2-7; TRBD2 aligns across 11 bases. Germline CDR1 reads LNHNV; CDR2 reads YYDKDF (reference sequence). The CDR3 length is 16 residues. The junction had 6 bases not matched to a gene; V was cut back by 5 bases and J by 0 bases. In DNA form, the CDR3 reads TGTGCCACCAGCGGGCTAGCGGGGGGACACTCCTACGAGCAGTACTTC. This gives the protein CATSGLAGGHSYEQYF. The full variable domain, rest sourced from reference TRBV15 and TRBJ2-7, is DAMVIQNPRYQVTQFGKPVTLSCSQTLNHNVMYWYQQKSSQAPKLLFHYYDKDFNNEADTPDNFQSRRPNTSFCFLDIRSPGLGDTAMYLCATSGLAGGHSYEQYFGPGTRLTVT.

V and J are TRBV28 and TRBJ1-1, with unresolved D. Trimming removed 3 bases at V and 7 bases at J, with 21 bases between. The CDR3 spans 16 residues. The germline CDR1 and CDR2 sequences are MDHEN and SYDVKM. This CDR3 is CASSFTGFTGLLEAFF. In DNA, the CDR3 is TGTGCCAGCAGTTTCACGGGATTTACGGGCCTACTTGAAGCTTTCTTT. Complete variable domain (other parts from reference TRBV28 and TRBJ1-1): DVKVTQSSRYLVKRTGEKVFLECVQDMDHENMFWYRQDPGLGLRLIYFSYDVKMKEKGDIPEGYSVSREKKERFSLILESASTNQTSMYLCASSFTGFTGLLEAFFGQGTRLTVV.

The CDR3 DNA reads as TGTGCCAGCAGCCCGACTGGCGGGGGCCGAAGAGGTGAGCAGTTCTTC. Protein sequence: CASSPTGGGRRGEQFF. The rearrangement links TRBV7-9 to TRBJ2-1, with TRBD2 as a possible D gene (7 bases). Deletions cut 5 bases from V and 9 bases from J, with 23 bases between. The germline V gene encodes CDR1 SEHNR and CDR2 FQNEAQ (reference sequence). The CDR3 has 16 amino acids.

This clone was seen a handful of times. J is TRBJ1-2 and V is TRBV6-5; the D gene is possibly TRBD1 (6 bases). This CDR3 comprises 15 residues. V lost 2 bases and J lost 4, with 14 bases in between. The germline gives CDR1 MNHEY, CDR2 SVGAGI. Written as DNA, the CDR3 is TGTGCCAGCAGTTACGGGGGGGCGAGGAGCTATGGCTACACCTTC. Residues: CASSYGGARSYGYTF.

CDR3 loop: CAISPTSGSGKNIQYF. The CDR3 DNA is TGTGCCATCAGTCCGACTAGTGGGTCGGGCAAAAACATTCAGTACTTC. The chain carries TRBV10-3 and TRBJ2-4, with TRBD2 as a possible D gene (6 bases). The V and J ends lost 5 bases and 3 bases respectively, with 17 bases between them. CDR3 length: 16 residues. Germline assignment: CDR1 ENHRY and CDR2 SYGVKD.

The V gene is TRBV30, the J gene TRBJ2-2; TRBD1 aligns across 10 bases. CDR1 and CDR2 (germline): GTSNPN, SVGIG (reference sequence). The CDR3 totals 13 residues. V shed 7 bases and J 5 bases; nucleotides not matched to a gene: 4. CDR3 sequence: CASGQGFTGELFF. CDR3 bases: TGTGCCTCGGGACAGGGGTTTACCGGGGAGCTGTTTTTT.

CDR3 in amino acids: CASSLARTESYEQYF. DNA for the CDR3: TGTGCCAGCAGCTTGGCCCGGACTGAGTCCTACGAGCAGTACTTC. The V and J genes are TRBV7-9 and TRBJ2-7; the D gene is possibly TRBD2 (5 bases). The germline V gene encodes CDR1 SEHNR and CDR2 FQNEAQ (reference sequence). The CDR3 is 15 residues long. The V gene lost 3 bases and the J gene lost 1 base, with 13 bases spanning the gap.

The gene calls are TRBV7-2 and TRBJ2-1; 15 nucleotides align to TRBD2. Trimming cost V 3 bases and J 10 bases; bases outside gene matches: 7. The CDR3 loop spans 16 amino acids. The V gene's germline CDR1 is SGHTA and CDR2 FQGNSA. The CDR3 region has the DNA TGTGCCAGCAGCTTGGGGGGACTAGCGGGAGGTCGGGAGCAGTTCTTC. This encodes CASSLGGLAGGREQFF. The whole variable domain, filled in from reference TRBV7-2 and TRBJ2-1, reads GAGVSQSPSNKVTEKGKDVELRCDPISGHTALYWYRQSLGQGLEFLIYFQGNSAPDKSGLPSDRFSAERTGGSVSTLTIQRTQQEDSAVYLCASSLGGLAGGREQFFGPGTRLTVL.

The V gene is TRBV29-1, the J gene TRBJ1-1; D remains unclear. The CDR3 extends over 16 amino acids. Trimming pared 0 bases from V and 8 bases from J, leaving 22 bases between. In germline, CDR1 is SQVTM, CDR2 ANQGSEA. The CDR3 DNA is TGCAGCGTTGAAGACCCCCGGAGGTGGGTCTTCCCGGAAGCTTTCTTT. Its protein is CSVEDPRRWVFPEAFF.

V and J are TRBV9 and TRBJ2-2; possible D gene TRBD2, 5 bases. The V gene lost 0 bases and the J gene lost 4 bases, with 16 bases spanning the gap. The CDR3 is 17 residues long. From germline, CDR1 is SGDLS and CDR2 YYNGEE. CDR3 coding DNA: TGTGCCAGCAGCGTAGAGAGAGGAGGATACGCCACCGGGGAGCTGTTTTTT. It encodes CASSVERGGYATGELFF. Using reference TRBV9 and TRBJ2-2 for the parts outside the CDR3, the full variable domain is DSGVTQTPKHLITATGQRVTLRCSPRSGDLSVYWYQQSLDQGLQFLIQYYNGEERAKGNILERFSAQQFPDLHSELNLSSLELGDSALYFCASSVERGGYATGELFFGEGSRLTVL.

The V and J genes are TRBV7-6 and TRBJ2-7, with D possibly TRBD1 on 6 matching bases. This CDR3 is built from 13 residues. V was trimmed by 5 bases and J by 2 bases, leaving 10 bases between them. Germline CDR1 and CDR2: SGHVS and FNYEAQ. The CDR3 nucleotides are TGTGCCAGCAGCCCGGGACAAACCTACGAGCAGTACTTC. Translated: CASSPGQTYEQYF.

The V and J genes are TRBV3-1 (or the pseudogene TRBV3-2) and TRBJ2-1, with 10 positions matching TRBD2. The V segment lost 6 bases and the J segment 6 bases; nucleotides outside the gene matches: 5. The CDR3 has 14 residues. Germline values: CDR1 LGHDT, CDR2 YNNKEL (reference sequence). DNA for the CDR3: TGTGCCAGCAGTCCTAGCGGGGGCCCCAATGAGCAGTTCTTC. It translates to CASSPSGGPNEQFF.

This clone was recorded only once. In DNA form, the CDR3 reads TGTGCCAGCAGCTCGACTGGGACAGGGTGGGGCGGGGAGCTGTTTTTT. Translation: CASSSTGTGWGGELFF. The genes are TRBV7-3 and TRBJ2-2, with 9 nucleotides matching TRBD1. The germline CDR1 and CDR2 sequences are SGHTA and FQGTGA. V shed 4 bases and J 7 bases; nucleotides not matched to a gene: 10. This CDR3 spans 16 amino acids.